This TCR beta chain is drawn from a study of blood T cell repertoires in COVID-19. Participants, about 18 to 89 years old, spanned around 26 US areas. Cohorts were assigned according to the clinical history that participants reported. Recovery among Cohort 3 donors was established by two negative PCRs, clearance, or symptom resolution. In the original analysis: Quantification of nucleated cells was approximated via reference gene primer amplification. Measured with immunoSEQ multiplex PCR; TCRdb has only the in-frame clones, and not every one. That table furnishes V, J and clone size, whereas the DNA furnished D and trimming. The table records 390,000 or so clones, around 86% of them present only once. The V gene's germline CDR1 is KGHSH and CDR2 LQKENI. V lost 8 bases to trimming and J lost 3 bases; unmatched junction nucleotides: 6. CDR3 length: 14 residues.

The sample comprised PBMCs or T cells enriched from blood (not recorded which). This TCR was recovered from a woman in her forties or fifties who had recovered from COVID-19. J is TRBJ1-2 and V is TRBV18; 10 bases map to TRBD1. CDR3 in amino acids: CASTRQGADYGYTF. Written as DNA, the CDR3 is TGTGCCAGCACGCGACAGGGGGCAGACTATGGCTACACCTTC.